The rows below give T cell receptor beta chains drawn from one sample of a study of CD8+CD57+ T cells in acquired aplastic anemia. TCRdb recomputed calls from the reads with MiXCR, one row per CDR3 protein. The sample records about 210,000 distinct CDR3 sequences, over 60% being singletons. Sample: sorted CD4+, CD8+, or CD8+CD57+ T cells (not recorded which) from PBMCs. These receptors all come from a human donor in good health. The CDR3 runs from the conserved cysteine through the conserved F or W. A D gene is named only where the DNA matches it firmly. Not every row has a clone size; where given, it reads once, few, many or a size class.

clone_size | cdr3_length | d_call | v_call | cdr3_aa
few | 15 | TRBD2 | TRBV7-9 | CASSNPAGGRETQYF
many | 16 | . | TRBV7-9 | CASDSSKHKRIMEAFF
. | 16 | . | TRBV7-6 | CASSLYARGSYETQYF
. | 17 | TRBD2 | TRBV9 | CASSPRSGGPNSYEQYF
many | 13 | . | TRBV13 | CASSTFSSDEQFF
many | 15 | . | TRBV12-3/TRBV12-4 | CASSPVDRVNYGYTF
. | 13 | . | TRBV19 | CASSISAGPGAFF
. | 16 | . | TRBV7-9 | CASSLALGGDGDTIYF
. | 13 | . | TRBV5-1 | CASSAPRTYEQYF
. | 12 | TRBD1 | TRBV29-1 | CSAPGQGEGYTF
. | 18 | TRBD2 | TRBV20-1 | CSASPWASGGQYQETQYF
. | 17 | . | TRBV4-2 | CASSQEWGPGLWDEQFF
. | 13 | . | TRBV30 | CAWSRQVNTEAFF
many | 16 | TRBD1 | TRBV19 | CASSIFAGGWNQPQHF
. | 12 | . | TRBV7-3 | CASRGSGTEAFF
. | 14 | . | TRBV11-2 | CASSPSTSGETQYF
. | 16 | . | TRBV19 | CASSMSSNGWMCGYTF
. | 17 | TRBD2 | TRBV7-6 | CASSLGRIAGETDTQYF
many | 16 | . | TRBV3-1 | CASSQEGSGGYSPLHF
. | 12 | . | TRBV2 | CASTEANYGYTF
. | 12 | . | TRBV20-1 | CSASLDGNEQYF
. | 15 | . | TRBV20-1 | CSARGSASPWDEQYF
. | 15 | . | TRBV20-1 | CSARSPHGLDNEQFF
few | 15 | . | TRBV7-8 | CASSLVLSEGTEAFF
. | 14 | . | TRBV7-9 | CASNGQGGIGELFF
many | 17 | TRBD2 | TRBV12-3/TRBV12-4 | CASSLARLAGEGNEQFF
. | 14 | TRBD1 | TRBV7-9 | CASSSFDRGYEQYF
. | 18 | TRBD2 | TRBV7-9 | CASSPDPLSGGSYNEQFF
few | 13 | . | TRBV14 | CASSQGRIYEQYF
. | 15 | TRBD1 | TRBV7-9 | CASSWDRIAPVGLFF
many | 16 | TRBD2 | TRBV7-8 | CASSLAGTTSTDTQYF
. | 16 | . | TRBV5-1 | CASSLEPRNIRGGQFF
. | 10 | . | TRBV29-1 | CSVHGNEQFF
. | 14 | TRBD1 | TRBV7-8 | CASSPPTGENEAFF
many | 12 | . | TRBV7-8 | CASSPWGQEAFF
. | 13 | . | TRBV20-1 | CSARETGRYEQYF
. | 14 | . | TRBV19 | CASSKQGGNTEAFF
. | 13 | TRBD2 | TRBV29-1 | CEEAGVPSETQYF
many | 13 | . | TRBV7-9 | CASSLSGDTEAFF
. | 12 | . | TRBV14 | CACSQRAFEQYF
. | 14 | TRBD1 | TRBV29-1 | CSVNSGQLYNEQFF
once | 16 | TRBD2 | TRBV2 | CASANFGLAGPNEQFF
many | 14 | . | TRBV6-5 | CASSYEAGLPEAFF
. | 15 | . | TRBV10-3 | CAIRPDSFNSYEQYF